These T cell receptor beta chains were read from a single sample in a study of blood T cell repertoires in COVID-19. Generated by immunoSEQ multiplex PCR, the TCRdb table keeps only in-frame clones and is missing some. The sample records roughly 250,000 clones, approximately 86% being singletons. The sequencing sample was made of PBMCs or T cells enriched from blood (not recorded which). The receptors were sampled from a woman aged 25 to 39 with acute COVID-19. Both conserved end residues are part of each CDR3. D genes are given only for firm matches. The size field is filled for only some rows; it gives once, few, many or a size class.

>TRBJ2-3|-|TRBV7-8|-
TGTGCCAGCAGCCGAGGACTTAGCACAGATACGCAGTATTTT
CASSRGLSTDTQYF
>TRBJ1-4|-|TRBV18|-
TGTGCCAGCTCACTGGGAGGAAGGACTAATGAAAAACTGTTTTTT
CASSLGGRTNEKLFF
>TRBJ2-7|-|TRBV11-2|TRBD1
TGTGCCAGCAGCCCACGGGGACAGGGTTCCTACGAGCAGTACTTC
CASSPRGQGSYEQYF
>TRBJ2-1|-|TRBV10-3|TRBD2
TGTGCCACCAGGACTAGCGGCGAATACAATGAGCAGTTCTTC
CATRTSGEYNEQFF
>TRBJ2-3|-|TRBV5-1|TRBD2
TGCGCCAGCAGCCCTCCGGGACTAGTGACAGATACGCAGTATTTT
CASSPPGLVTDTQYF
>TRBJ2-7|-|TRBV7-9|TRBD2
TGTGCCAGCAGCTCTGGCGGGAGGGCCTACGAGCAGTACTTC
CASSSGGRAYEQYF
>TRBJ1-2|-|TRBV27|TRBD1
TGTGCCAGCAGTCCCCGACAGGGACACTATGGCTACACCTTC
CASSPRQGHYGYTF
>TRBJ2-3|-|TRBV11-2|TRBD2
TGTGCCAGCAGCTTAGATCTCCCCAGCGGGGTAGGCGGCACAGATACGCAGTATTTT
CASSLDLPSGVGGTDTQYF
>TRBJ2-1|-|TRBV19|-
TGTGCCAGTAGTGGGGGACTGCAAATCAATGAGCAGTTCTTC
CASSGGLQINEQFF
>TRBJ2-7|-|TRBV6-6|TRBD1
TGTGCCAGTTCAGAGGGCAGGGGGCTATACGAGCAGTACTTC
CASSEGRGLYEQYF
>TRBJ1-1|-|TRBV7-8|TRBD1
TGTGCCAGCACCCCCCGGGGGACAGACCTCCCTCGCACTGAAGCTTTCTTT
CASTPRGTDLPRTEAFF
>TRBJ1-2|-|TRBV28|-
TGTGCCAGCAGTTTCGGGTCCGGGATGGGGAACTATGGCTACACCTTC
CASSFGSGMGNYGYTF
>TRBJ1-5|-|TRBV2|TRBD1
TGTGCCAGCAGTGGGGGACAGGGGGAGCCCCAGCATTTT
CASSGGQGEPQHF
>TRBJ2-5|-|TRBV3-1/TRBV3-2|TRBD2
TGTGCCAGCAGCCTAGGACTAGAGCATGGCGCGGCCCAGTACTTC
CASSLGLEHGAAQYF
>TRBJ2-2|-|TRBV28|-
TGTGCCAGCAGCTACCGACCGGGAGCTCCAGACGCCGGGGAGCTGTTTTTT
CASSYRPGAPDAGELFF
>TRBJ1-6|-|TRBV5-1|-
TGCGCCAGCAGCCCACGATTACAGGGTGCGTCCTATAATTCACCCCTCCACTTT
CASSPRLQGASYNSPLHF
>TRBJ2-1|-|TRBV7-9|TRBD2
TGTGCCAGCACCAATAGGGAATATAAGCGGGGGGGCCTTCTTTATGAGCAGTTCTTC
CASTNREYKRGGLLYEQFF
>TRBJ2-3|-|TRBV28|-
TGTGCCAGCAGTTTAGGTGGGGTCGGGGCAGATACGCAGTATTTT
CASSLGGVGADTQYF
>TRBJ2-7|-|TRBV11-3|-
TGTGCCAGCAGCCCATCGGGACAATTTTCTTCCGAGCAGTACTTC
CASSPSGQFSSEQYF
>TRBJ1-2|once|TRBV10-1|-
TGCGCCAGCAGCGACTACAGGGACGGGGGCTACACCTTC
CASSDYRDGGYTF
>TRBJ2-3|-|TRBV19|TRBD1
TGTGCCACCTCGGACAGGGTACAGTTAGGCACGCAGTATTTT
CATSDRVQLGTQYF
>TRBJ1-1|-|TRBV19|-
TGTGCCAGTAGTATTGTCAGGGACACTGAAGCTTTCTTT
CASSIVRDTEAFF
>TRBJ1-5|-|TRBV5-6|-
TGTGCCAGCAGCCGGGGGAGGGGTTATAGCAATCAGCCCCAGCATTTT
CASSRGRGYSNQPQHF
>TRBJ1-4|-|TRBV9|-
TGTGCCAGCAGTTCCGGTGAAAAACTGTTTTTT
CASSSGEKLFF
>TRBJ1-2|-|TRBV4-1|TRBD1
TGCGCCAGCAGCCAAGCTGGGGACAGAGCTAACTATGGCTACACCTTC
CASSQAGDRANYGYTF
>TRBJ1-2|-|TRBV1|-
TGCACCAGCAGCCAACCGACGACAGGGGGCGCCAAGTGTTACACCTTC
CTSSQPTTGGAKCYTF
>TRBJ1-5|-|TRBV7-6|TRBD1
TGTGCCAGCAGTTTGGGGGACAGGAGCAATCAGCCCCAGCATTTT
CASSLGDRSNQPQHF
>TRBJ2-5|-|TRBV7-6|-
TGTGCCAGCAGTTTAGATACGGGAGCGGAGACCCAGTACTTC
CASSLDTGAETQYF
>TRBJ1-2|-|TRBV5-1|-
TGCGCCAGCAGCTTACAGGGTGAGGGCTACACCTTC
CASSLQGEGYTF
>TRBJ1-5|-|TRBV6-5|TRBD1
TGTGCCAGCAGGGGGGACAAGGGGGCCCATCAGCCCCAGCATTTT
CASRGDKGAHQPQHF
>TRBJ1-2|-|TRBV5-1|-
TGCGCCAGCAGCTGGCAGGGACACGGCTACACCTTC
CASSWQGHGYTF
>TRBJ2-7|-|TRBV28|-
TGTGCCAGCAACCAGGGTTCCTACGAGCAGTACTTC
CASNQGSYEQYF
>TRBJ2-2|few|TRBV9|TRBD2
TGTGCCAGCAGCCAGTGGGGATTGACTAGCCCGGGGGCCGGGGAGCTGTTTTTT
CASSQWGLTSPGAGELFF
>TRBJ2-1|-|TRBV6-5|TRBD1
TGTGCCAGCAGTTATAGGGACAGGGGAGTCGATGAGCAGTTCTTC
CASSYRDRGVDEQFF
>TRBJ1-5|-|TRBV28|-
TGTGCCAGCAGGGACGGGACATATAGCAATCAGCCCCAGCATTTT
CASRDGTYSNQPQHF
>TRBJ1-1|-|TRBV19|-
TGTGCCAGTAGTCTCGGACGGGGTTGGACTGAAGCTTTCTTT
CASSLGRGWTEAFF
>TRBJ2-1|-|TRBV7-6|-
TGTGCCAGCAGCTTAGCGACTGATTTCTACAATGAGCAGTTCTTC
CASSLATDFYNEQFF
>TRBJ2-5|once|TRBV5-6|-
TGTGCCAGCAGCTTGGATAGGGGAGAGACCCAGTACTTC
CASSLDRGETQYF
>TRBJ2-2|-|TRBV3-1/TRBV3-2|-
TGTGCCAGCAGCCGGAGAGAGGGATGGGGGGAGCTGTTTTTT
CASSRREGWGELFF
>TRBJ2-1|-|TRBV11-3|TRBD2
TGTGCCAGCAGCTACCGGGAGGGGGCCTACAATGAGCAGTTCTTC
CASSYREGAYNEQFF
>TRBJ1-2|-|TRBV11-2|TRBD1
TGTGCCAGCAGCACAGGGGAAAGGAGCTATGGCTACACCTTC
CASSTGERSYGYTF